These 3 T cell receptor beta chains came from one sample sequenced in a study of blood T cell repertoires in COVID-19. TCRdb's copy holds only in-frame clones and misses some; the assay was immunoSEQ multiplex PCR. The data contain fewer than 250,000 clones, about 76% of them singletons. Sequenced material: PBMCs or T cells enriched from blood (not recorded which). The origin of the receptors is a woman in her 50s with acute COVID-19.

This clone was detected only once. CDR3 nucleotides: TGTGCCAGCAGGGTAGCGGGGGCGGGCACAGATACGCAGTATTTT. Translating it yields CASRVAGAGTDTQYF. This chain joins TRBV27 and TRBJ2-3, with 9 bases identical to TRBD2. The CDR3 contains 15 residues. Germline trimming cut 6 bases from V and 1 base from J; bases unmatched to any gene: 5. The germline V gene has CDR1 MNHEY and CDR2 SMNVEV (reference sequence).

CDR3 amino acids: CASSSGDSYNEQFF. The CDR3 region has the DNA TGTGCCAGCAGCTCGGGGGACAGTTACAATGAGCAGTTCTTC. J is TRBJ2-1 and V is TRBV11-1, with D maybe TRBD1 (7 bases). The germline V and J ends were trimmed by 4 bases and 4 bases, with 11 bases remaining between them. Germline V CDR1 and CDR2: SGHAT, FQDESV (reference sequence). The CDR3 is made up of 14 amino acids. Complete variable domain (other parts from reference TRBV11-1 and TRBJ2-1): EAEVAQSPRYKITEKSQAVAFWCDPISGHATLYWYRQILGQGPELLVQFQDESVVDDSQLPKDRFSAERLKGVDSTLKIQPAELGDSAMYLCASSSGDSYNEQFFGPGTRLTVL.

The rearrangement links TRBV19 to TRBJ2-7; D gene unclear. The CDR3 sequence is 14 residues long. Per the germline V gene, CDR1 is LNHDA and CDR2 is SQIVND (reference sequence). V lost 7 bases, J lost 3 bases, and 16 bases lay in between. CDR3 amino acids: CASTKKIDIYEQYF. As DNA, the CDR3 is TGTGCCAGTACCAAAAAAATAGATATCTACGAGCAGTACTTC.